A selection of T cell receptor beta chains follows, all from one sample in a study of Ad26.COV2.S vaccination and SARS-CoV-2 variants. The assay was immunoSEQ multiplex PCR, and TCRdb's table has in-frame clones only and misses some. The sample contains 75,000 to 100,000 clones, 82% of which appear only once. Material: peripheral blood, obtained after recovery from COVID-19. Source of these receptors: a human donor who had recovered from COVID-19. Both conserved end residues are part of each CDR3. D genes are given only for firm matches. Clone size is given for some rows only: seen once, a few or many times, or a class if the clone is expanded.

CDR3 protein: CASREGINYGYTF
CDR3 DNA: TGCGCCAGCAGGGAAGGAATAAACTATGGCTACACCTTC
J gene: TRBJ1-2
D gene: NA
V gene: TRBV5-1
clone size: few

CDR3 protein: CASSNNRGSDTQYF
CDR3 DNA: TGTGCCAGCAGCAATAACAGGGGTTCAGATACGCAGTATTTT
J gene: TRBJ2-3
D gene: TRBD1
V gene: TRBV11-3
clone size: few

CDR3 protein: CASSAGGLGTQYF
CDR3 DNA: TGTGCCAGCAGCGCCGGGGGCCTCGGGACCCAGTACTTC
J gene: TRBJ2-5
D gene: NA
V gene: TRBV11-3
clone size: once

CDR3 protein: CASSLFRGADTQYF
CDR3 DNA: TGTGCCAGCAGCTTGTTCCGCGGTGCAGATACGCAGTATTTT
J gene: TRBJ2-3
D gene: NA
V gene: TRBV5-5
clone size: NA

CDR3 protein: CASSPRGASSYNEQFF
CDR3 DNA: TGTGCCAGCAGCCCCCGTGGAGCGTCATCCTACAATGAGCAGTTCTTC
J gene: TRBJ2-1
D gene: NA
V gene: TRBV9
clone size: NA

CDR3 protein: CASSSRTAWSNQPQHF
CDR3 DNA: TGTGCCAGCTCCTCGCGGACCGCCTGGAGCAATCAGCCCCAGCATTTT
J gene: TRBJ1-5
D gene: NA
V gene: TRBV2
clone size: NA

CDR3 protein: CASSLNHNEQFF
CDR3 DNA: TGTGCCAGCAGTTTGAATCACAATGAGCAGTTCTTC
J gene: TRBJ2-1
D gene: NA
V gene: TRBV27
clone size: NA

CDR3 protein: CASSTQTGFWETQYF
CDR3 DNA: TGTGCCAGTAGTACCCAAACAGGGTTTTGGGAGACCCAGTACTTC
J gene: TRBJ2-5
D gene: NA
V gene: TRBV19
clone size: NA

CDR3 protein: CASVVFGGNEQFF
CDR3 DNA: TGTGCCAGCGTCGTTTTTGGGGGGAATGAGCAGTTCTTC
J gene: TRBJ2-1
D gene: NA
V gene: TRBV12-3/TRBV12-4
clone size: medium-sized

CDR3 protein: CSVVAGSYIQYF
CDR3 DNA: TGCAGCGTTGTGGCGGGGTCATACATTCAGTACTTC
J gene: TRBJ2-4
D gene: NA
V gene: TRBV29-1
clone size: NA

CDR3 protein: CASSYGTPPVTQYF
CDR3 DNA: TGTGCCAGCAGTTACGGGACCCCCCCGGTCACGCAGTATTTT
J gene: TRBJ2-3
D gene: NA
V gene: TRBV6-5
clone size: NA

CDR3 protein: CASVAHVTSGRVGTQYF
CDR3 DNA: TGTGCCAGTGTAGCCCACGTGACTAGCGGGCGTGTTGGTACGCAGTATTTT
J gene: TRBJ2-3
D gene: TRBD2
V gene: TRBV19
clone size: NA